Below are 7 T cell receptor beta chains sequenced from a single sample in a study of blood T cell repertoires in COVID-19. The repertoire was sequenced with immunoSEQ multiplex PCR; TCRdb's copy has only in-frame clones and lacks some. The sample records some 56,000 clones, about 86% being singletons. Material: peripheral blood. The receptors were gathered from a woman of 80 years or more with active or convalescent COVID-19.

The V gene is TRBV6-5, the J gene TRBJ1-5; TRBD1 is a possible D gene (6 bases). Germline-derived CDR1 and CDR2 are MNHEY and SVGAGI. This CDR3 comprises 15 residues. Deletions cut 10 bases from V and 7 bases from J, with 23 bases between. The CDR3 nucleotides are TGTGCCACCGCGGCCGGGACATGGAGAGGACAGCCCCAGCATTTT. Amino acid sequence: CATAAGTWRGQPQHF.

This rearrangement joins TRBV9 to TRBJ1-6, with D unresolved. The CDR3 spans 13 residues. Germline assignment: CDR1 SGDLS and CDR2 YYNGEE. Trimming pared 0 bases from V and 9 bases from J, leaving 7 bases between. The CDR3 bases are TGTGCCAGCAGCGTAGCCCCCGGTTCACCCCTCCACTTT. Its protein product is CASSVAPGSPLHF.

This clone occurred once. This sequence joins TRBV5-8 and TRBJ2-3; perhaps TRBD2 as D (5 bases). CDR1 is SGHTS and CDR2 is YDEGEE in the germline V gene. Trimming left V 4 bases short and J 0 bases short, with 12 bases between. This CDR3 comprises 15 residues. CDR3 amino acids: CASSGGLGSTDTQYF. In nucleotides, the CDR3 is TGTGCCAGCAGCGGAGGTCTGGGGAGCACAGATACGCAGTATTTT.

The rearrangement links TRBV9 to TRBJ2-7, with D tentatively TRBD1 (6 bases). The CDR3 sequence is 14 residues long. The ends were cut back, 0 bases at V and 7 bases at J, with 14 bases in the middle. Looked up from germline, CDR1 is SGDLS and CDR2 is YYNGEE. CDR3 sequence (DNA): TGTGCCAGCAGCGTAGGGCCTACCACAGGGGAGCAGTACTTC. Translation: CASSVGPTTGEQYF.

There are a few counts of this clone. The gene calls are TRBV7-9 and TRBJ1-3, with 7 positions matching TRBD1. CDR1 and CDR2 from the germline V gene are SEHNR and FQNEAQ (reference sequence). The trim removed 5 bases at V and 1 base at J, leaving 2 bases unmatched. This CDR3 has 14 residues. This CDR3 reads CASSLQGSGNTIYF. The CDR3 region has the DNA TGTGCCAGCAGCCTACAGGGGTCTGGAAACACCATATATTTT.

This clone was seen just once. The chain links TRBV7-2 to TRBJ2-7, with D tentatively TRBD1 (6 bases). There are 16 residues in the CDR3. V shed 5 bases and J shed 1 base, with 18 bases lying between them. The germline V gene encodes CDR1 SGHTA and CDR2 FQGNSA. CDR3 protein: CASSPDHGTLSYEQYF. Written as DNA, the CDR3 is TGTGCCAGCAGCCCAGACCACGGGACACTTTCCTACGAGCAGTACTTC. The variable domain in full, completed from reference TRBV7-2 and TRBJ2-7, reads GAGVSQSPSNKVTEKGKDVELRCDPISGHTALYWYRQSLGQGLEFLIYFQGNSAPDKSGLPSDRFSAERTGGSVSTLTIQRTQQEDSAVYLCASSPDHGTLSYEQYFGPGTRLTVT.

This clone was recorded a few times. The chain combines TRBV11-2 with TRBJ1-1; D perhaps matches TRBD1 (6 bases). The CDR3 consists of 13 residues. The V gene lost 0 bases and the J gene lost 10 bases, with 12 bases spanning the gap. CDR1 and CDR2 (germline): SGHAT, FQNNGV. This CDR3 reads CASSLEAGAGAFF. CDR3 nucleotide sequence: TGTGCCAGCAGCTTAGAAGCAGGGGCGGGAGCTTTCTTT. The full variable domain, completed using reference TRBV11-2 and TRBJ1-1, is EAGVAQSPRYKIIEKRQSVAFWCNPISGHATLYWYQQILGQGPKLLIQFQNNGVVDDSQLPKDRFSAERLKGVDSTLKIQPAKLEDSAVYLCASSLEAGAGAFFGQGTRLTVV.